This TCR beta chain was retrieved from a study of blood T cell repertoires in COVID-19. Looking at the study overall: Sites in the United States, Italy and Spain provided acute and convalescent COVID-19 samples. From T cells, B-cell-depleted T cells, or PBMCs came the material, which was cDNA or gDNA.

While infection was still active, Seattle patients were enrolled and then followed longitudinally. Original analysis: Quantification of nucleated cells was approximated via reference gene primer amplification. Clones were read by immunoSEQ multiplex PCR, and TCRdb kept only the in-frame ones, dropping some. V and J calls and clone size are given by that table; D and trimming were obtained from the DNA. This table has some 65,000 clones, roughly 87% appearing once. The receptor was isolated from a man between 45 and 60 years old with COVID-19, enrolled during active disease. The sequenced sample was peripheral blood.

The CDR3 loop reads CASNGQGSGTEAFF. As DNA, the CDR3 is TGCGCCAGCAACGGACAGGGATCGGGGACTGAAGCTTTCTTT. The rearrangement uses TRBV10-2 and TRBJ1-1; 8 bases agree with TRBD1. V lost 7 bases and J lost 5; bases outside the gene matches: 9. The germline CDR1 and CDR2 sequences are WSHSY and SAAADI. The CDR3 has 14 amino acids.